This is a list of T cell receptor beta chains from one sample in a study of cytomegalovirus exposure and HLA in healthy donors. The data were produced by immunoSEQ multiplex PCR, yet TCRdb's version contains in-frame clones alone and is incomplete. The sample yields more than 85,000 clones, roughly four fifths seen once. The specimen was PBMCs. Every receptor here comes from a female donor in good health and CMV-seronegative. The CDR3 runs from the conserved cysteine through the conserved F or W. Fields, in order: CDR3 length, V gene, clone size, J gene, D gene, CDR3 protein, CDR3 DNA. D genes are given only for firm matches. Where a row states a size, it is once, few, many or the class of an expanded clone; other rows omit it.

CDR3 length: 18
V gene: TRBV2
clone size: .
J gene: TRBJ2-5
D gene: TRBD2
CDR3 protein: CASTERFLSGGIGEAQYF
CDR3 DNA: TGTGCCAGCACCGAGCGGTTTCTAAGCGGGGGGATCGGGGAGGCCCAGTACTTC

CDR3 length: 16
V gene: TRBV30
clone size: .
J gene: TRBJ2-2
D gene: TRBD2
CDR3 protein: CAWTSLGGGPTGELFF
CDR3 DNA: TGTGCCTGGACCTCATTGGGGGGGGGTCCCACCGGGGAGCTGTTTTTT

CDR3 length: 13
V gene: TRBV30
clone size: .
J gene: TRBJ1-4
D gene: .
CDR3 protein: CAWTPDSNEKLFF
CDR3 DNA: TGTGCCTGGACCCCCGACAGTAATGAAAAACTGTTTTTT

CDR3 length: 15
V gene: TRBV7-9
clone size: once
J gene: TRBJ2-1
D gene: TRBD2
CDR3 protein: CASSFSPSGGYEQFF
CDR3 DNA: TGTGCCAGCAGCTTCTCGCCTAGCGGGGGGTATGAGCAGTTCTTC

CDR3 length: 15
V gene: TRBV6-5
clone size: .
J gene: TRBJ1-5
D gene: .
CDR3 protein: CASSYAPGPNQPQHF
CDR3 DNA: TGTGCCAGCAGTTATGCTCCAGGGCCCAATCAGCCCCAGCATTTT

CDR3 length: 14
V gene: TRBV30
clone size: .
J gene: TRBJ1-5
D gene: .
CDR3 protein: CAWSHLNGGQPQHF
CDR3 DNA: TGTGCCTGGAGCCATTTAAACGGGGGTCAGCCCCAGCATTTT

CDR3 length: 12
V gene: TRBV5-8
clone size: .
J gene: TRBJ2-1
D gene: .
CDR3 protein: CASSSPRNEQFF
CDR3 DNA: TGTGCCAGCAGCTCCCCCCGCAATGAGCAGTTCTTC

CDR3 length: 14
V gene: TRBV2
clone size: .
J gene: TRBJ2-1
D gene: TRBD1
CDR3 protein: CASSQGATYNEQFF
CDR3 DNA: TGTGCCAGCAGTCAGGGGGCCACCTACAATGAGCAGTTCTTC

CDR3 length: 16
V gene: TRBV5-1
clone size: .
J gene: TRBJ2-2
D gene: .
CDR3 protein: CASSVTGLLNTGELFF
CDR3 DNA: TGCGCCAGCAGCGTAACAGGGCTTCTTAACACCGGGGAGCTGTTTTTT

CDR3 length: 16
V gene: TRBV7-9
clone size: .
J gene: TRBJ1-2
D gene: .
CDR3 protein: CSSSLGTEPSNYGYTF
CDR3 DNA: TGTTCCAGCAGCTTAGGCACCGAGCCCTCTAACTATGGCTACACCTTC

CDR3 length: 15
V gene: TRBV6-1
clone size: .
J gene: TRBJ1-1
D gene: TRBD1
CDR3 protein: CASSGQGAGDTEAFF
CDR3 DNA: TGTGCCAGCAGCGGACAGGGGGCCGGTGACACTGAAGCTTTCTTT

CDR3 length: 15
V gene: TRBV18
clone size: .
J gene: TRBJ1-1
D gene: .
CDR3 protein: CASSPGRGGNTEAFF
CDR3 DNA: TGTGCCAGCTCACCCGGAAGGGGAGGGAACACTGAAGCTTTCTTT

CDR3 length: 16
V gene: TRBV29-1
clone size: .
J gene: TRBJ2-5
D gene: TRBD2
CDR3 protein: CSVAGLAGLSQETQYF
CDR3 DNA: TGCAGCGTCGCGGGGCTAGCGGGGTTGAGCCAAGAGACCCAGTACTTC

CDR3 length: 15
V gene: TRBV6-6
clone size: .
J gene: TRBJ1-4
D gene: TRBD1
CDR3 protein: CASSLGDRGGEKLFF
CDR3 DNA: TGTGCCAGCAGTCTAGGGGACAGGGGTGGTGAAAAACTGTTTTTT

CDR3 length: 14
V gene: TRBV28
clone size: .
J gene: TRBJ2-7
D gene: TRBD2
CDR3 protein: CASSLAGAGSEQYF
CDR3 DNA: TGTGCCAGCAGTTTGGCGGGAGCGGGGTCCGAGCAGTACTTC

CDR3 length: 16
V gene: TRBV5-1
clone size: few
J gene: TRBJ1-6
D gene: .
CDR3 protein: CASSYLPGVLNSPLHF
CDR3 DNA: TGCGCCAGCAGCTACCTTCCGGGGGTTCTTAATTCACCCCTCCACTTT

CDR3 length: 14
V gene: TRBV5-1
clone size: few
J gene: TRBJ1-4
D gene: TRBD1
CDR3 protein: CASSAGQGGEKLFF
CDR3 DNA: TGCGCCAGCAGCGCGGGACAGGGAGGTGAAAAACTGTTTTTT

CDR3 length: 11
V gene: TRBV5-4
clone size: .
J gene: TRBJ1-1
D gene: .
CDR3 protein: CASMGVTEAFF
CDR3 DNA: TGTGCCAGTATGGGAGTGACTGAAGCTTTCTTT

CDR3 length: 16
V gene: TRBV6-1
clone size: .
J gene: TRBJ1-3
D gene: .
CDR3 protein: CASSDFTRGSGNTIYF
CDR3 DNA: TGTGCCAGCAGTGATTTTACCCGCGGCTCTGGAAACACCATATATTTT

CDR3 length: 18
V gene: TRBV29-1
clone size: .
J gene: TRBJ1-2
D gene: TRBD1
CDR3 protein: CSVELAGIQGSDHYGYTF
CDR3 DNA: TGCAGCGTTGAATTAGCGGGGATACAGGGGTCTGATCACTATGGCTACACCTTC

CDR3 length: 15
V gene: TRBV19
clone size: .
J gene: TRBJ2-2
D gene: TRBD1
CDR3 protein: CASSIRTGAIGELFF
CDR3 DNA: TGTGCCAGTAGTATCAGGACAGGGGCTATCGGGGAGCTGTTTTTT

CDR3 length: 12
V gene: TRBV9
clone size: once
J gene: TRBJ1-2
D gene: .
CDR3 protein: CASSTRRDGYTF
CDR3 DNA: TGTGCCAGCAGCACCCGCAGGGATGGCTACACCTTC

CDR3 length: 14
V gene: TRBV19
clone size: .
J gene: TRBJ2-7
D gene: .
CDR3 protein: CASRHRQGIGEQYF
CDR3 DNA: TGTGCCAGTAGGCATCGGCAGGGAATCGGCGAGCAGTACTTC